The subject of this entry is one T cell receptor (beta chain). The antigen is unknown. The conserved closing phenylalanine or tryptophan is absent in this CDR3, likely reflecting a read error. RNA transcripts yielded amplified TCR beta CDR3 regions. The study used the HTBI primer set for a first-round RT-PCR of the TCR CDR3. TCRdb independently ran MiXCR on the multiplex PCR reads; one entry per CDR3 protein. The table shows tens of thousands of distinct CDR3 sequences, with around 53% occurring only once. This specimen belongs to a study of T cells in Graves' hyperthyroidism and ophthalmopathy. Study results and caveats: A model of 13 V-J features distinguished ophthalmopathy from stable hyperthyroidism.

CDR3 length: 16 residues. CDR1 and CDR2 from the germline V gene are LNHDA and SQIVND (reference sequence). The chain carries TRBV19 and TRBJ2-1, with 9 bases aligning to TRBD2. Specimen: blood. This clonotype originated in a woman aged 55-75 years with Graves' ophthalmopathy. CDR3 in DNA: TGTGCCAGTGGTATAGATCCGGCGGGGGGGTCGGGTGAGCAGTTCTTG. It specifies CASGIDPAGGSGEQFL.